This TCR beta chain was retrieved from a study of T and B cells in COVID-19 patients. At the level of the study: Active-infection patients were older, median roughly 73 years, than recovered patients, median roughly 35 years. In the active-infection cohort, about 90% of the roughly 20 patients had comorbidities linked to unfavorable COVID-19 outcome.

Multiplex PCR with BIOMED2 TRB-A/B primer pools amplified TRB rearrangements. Using its own MiXCR run on the multiplex PCR reads, TCRdb lists one record per CDR3 protein. The sample comprises approximately 1,200 distinct CDR3 sequences, less than 25% of which are singletons, and 15% to 20% rests with the top ten. This clonotype is medium-sized (0.01 to 0.1%) by share. CDR3 size: 15 residues. Germline loops: CDR1 ENHRY, CDR2 SYGVKD. The ends were cut back, 3 bases at V and 1 base at J, with 12 bases in the middle. Each TRB amplification used roughly 230-550 ng of genomic DNA from blood. The rearrangement uses TRBV10-3 and TRBJ1-1, with D tentatively TRBD1 (6 bases). The sequenced sample was blood. This TCR was recovered from a human donor with active COVID-19. CDR3 sequence (DNA): TGTGCCATCAGTGACCCGGACAGTAAGAACACTGAAGCTTTCTTT. This encodes CAISDPDSKNTEAFF.